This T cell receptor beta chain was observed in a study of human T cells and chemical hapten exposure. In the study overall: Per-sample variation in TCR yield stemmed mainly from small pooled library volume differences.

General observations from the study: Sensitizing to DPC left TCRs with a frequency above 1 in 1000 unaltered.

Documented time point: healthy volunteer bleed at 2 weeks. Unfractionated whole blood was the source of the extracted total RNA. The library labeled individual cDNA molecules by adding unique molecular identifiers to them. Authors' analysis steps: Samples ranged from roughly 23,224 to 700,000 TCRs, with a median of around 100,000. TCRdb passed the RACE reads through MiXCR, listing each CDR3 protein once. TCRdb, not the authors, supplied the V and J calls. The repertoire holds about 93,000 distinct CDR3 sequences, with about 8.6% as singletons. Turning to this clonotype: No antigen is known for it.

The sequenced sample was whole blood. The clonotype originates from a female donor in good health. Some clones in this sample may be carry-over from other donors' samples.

CDR3: CATGRNRVYQPQHF. CDR3 DNA: TGTGCCACTGGGAGGAACAGGGTCTATCAGCCCCAGCATTTT. V usage is TRBV28 and J usage is TRBJ1-5, with a tentative D call TRBD1 (6 bases). This CDR3 contains 14 residues. Trimming pared 10 bases from V and 5 bases from J, leaving 18 bases between. Germline lookup yields CDR1 MDHEN and CDR2 SYDVKM.